A few counts support the clone carrying this T cell receptor beta chain. Its antigen is not identified. The V gene lost 1 base and the J gene lost 7 bases, with 8 bases spanning the gap. Germline CDR1 and CDR2: DFQATT and SNEGSKA (reference sequence). The CDR3 length is 11 residues. This sample was included in a study of T-cell reconstitution after alpha-beta-depleted transplantation in children. General study results and limits: Several hundred expanded graft clones reportedly gave rise to the alpha-beta T cells present about two months after transplant. A year had passed since transplant, and T-cell counts and diversity by then came mostly from newly produced T cells. Surviving thymic progenitors and recipient T cells were the source of high TCRbeta diversity at day 60 in some patients.

Unique molecular identifiers were used in preparing the TCRbeta library. In TCRdb, the PCR reads were re-called with MiXCR into one record per CDR3 protein. In the table there are some 95,000 distinct CDR3 sequences, less than 25% of which are singletons. The source is a boy younger than 10 with acute lymphoblastic leukemia, due to receive a stem cell transplant. This specimen consisted of PBMCs, obtained before TCRalphabeta/CD19-depleted stem cell transplant. The rearrangement links TRBV20-1 to TRBJ2-7, with D hard to call. The CDR3 DNA reads TGCAGTGCTAGAGTTGATCGGGAGCAGTACTTC. It encodes CSARVDREQYF.